This T cell receptor (beta chain) appears in the sequencing data of a study of blood T cell repertoires in COVID-19. Germline V gives CDR1 SEHNR, CDR2 FQNEAQ (reference sequence). The CDR3 is 12 residues long. Trimming stripped 8 bases from V and 4 bases from J, with 9 bases between. Profiled with immunoSEQ multiplex PCR; TCRdb holds only in-frame clones, not every one. The sample lists 150,000 to 200,000 clones; around 80% were seen once. The rearrangement links TRBV7-9 to TRBJ2-1; tentatively, D is TRBD2 (6 bases). The clonotype was recovered from a woman between 70 and 85 years old who had recovered from COVID-19. Specimen: peripheral blood. CDR3 in DNA: TGTGCCAGCCGGGAGTGGTACAATGAGCAGTTCTTC. This encodes CASREWYNEQFF.